The clone carrying this T cell receptor beta chain occurred a few times. Its antigen is currently unknown. This sample was taken from a study of cytomegalovirus exposure and HLA in healthy donors. The PCR made use of 60 Vbeta and 13 Jbeta primers. Some clones are missing from TCRdb's copy, which holds only in-frame ones; the method was immunoSEQ multiplex PCR. The sample yields some 150,000 clones, about two thirds seen once. Regarding donors, all were healthy bone marrow donors. V was shortened by 3 bases and J by 4 bases, with 12 bases between the two germline ends. This CDR3 region has 14 residues. Germline V gene data show CDR1 as MGHDK and CDR2 as SYGVNS. The study's findings and limits: Presence/absence analyses rested on an assumption that sequencing depth was roughly uniform across donors. In a later analysis, HLA-C alleles had the fewest associated TCRs, DRB1 alleles the most.

The specimen was PBMCs. The J gene is TRBJ2-5, the V gene TRBV25-1, with D perhaps matching TRBD1 (6 bases). The sequence derives from a woman in her twenties or thirties in good health and CMV-seronegative. CDR3 in amino acids: CASSDIGGRETQYF. Here the CDR3 DNA reads TGTGCCAGCAGTGATATAGGGGGTAGAGAGACCCAGTACTTC.